The clone carrying this T cell receptor (beta chain) was counted once. Its cognate antigen is unknown. Sequencing was performed with immunoSEQ multiplex PCR; in TCRdb, only in-frame clones are kept and a portion is missing. The sample lists approximately 100,000 clones, approximately 85% occurring once. This sample was included in a study of radiotherapy plus CTLA-4 blockade in lung cancer. Turning to the study itself: Disease control was achieved by less than 40% of patients, and objective responses by 18%. Study-wide findings and caveats: Early shifts in blood T cell clones, with interferon-beta, reportedly predicted response best.

Ipilimumab-mediated CTLA-4 blockade plus focal radiation was given to patients having chemo-refractory metastatic non-small-cell lung cancer. The CDR3 has 15 amino acids. V was pared by 1 base and J by 1 base, with 0 bases of the junction left unmatched. CDR1 and CDR2 from the germline V gene are LNHDA and SQIVND (reference sequence). The sequence derives from a human donor with non-small cell lung cancer who had a partial response to radiotherapy plus ipilimumab. The specimen was peripheral blood, collected from a patient treated with radiotherapy plus ipilimumab. V gene TRBV19 combines with J gene TRBJ2-5; 10 bases match TRBD2. CDR3 sequence: CASSIGTSGQETQYF. In nucleotides, the CDR3 is TGTGCCAGTAGTATAGGGACTAGCGGCCAAGAGACCCAGTACTTC.